These T cell receptor beta chains were read from a single sample in a study of response to subunit inactivated influenza vaccine. TCRdb re-analysed the RT-PCR reads in MiXCR, keeping a single row per CDR3 protein. Of around 580,000 distinct CDR3 sequences in the sample, approximately 12% were seen once. The starting material was PBMCs from blood, obtained on the day of vaccination. The source of these receptors is a man aged 45 to 65 who received an inactivated influenza vaccine. Both conserved end residues are part of each CDR3. A D gene is named only where the DNA matches it firmly. Not all rows give a size; the values are once, few, many and, for expanded clones, a class.

J gene | clone size | V gene | D gene | CDR3 DNA | CDR3 protein
TRBJ2-6 | - | TRBV5-1 | - | TGCGACAGCAGCAAAAAACAACCAGGTTTCGGGTCTGGGGCCAACGTCCTGACTTTC | CDSSKKQPGFGSGANVLTF
TRBJ2-1 | - | TRBV10-3 | TRBD2 | TGTGCCGTCCTAGCGGGGGGGCCAGGGAATGAGCAGTTCTTC | CAVLAGGPGNEQFF
TRBJ2-1 | few | TRBV20-1 | TRBD2 | TGCAGTGCTAGAGATAGATTGTGGGAGGGTAGAAATGAGCAGTTCTTC | CSARDRLWEGRNEQFF
TRBJ2-7 | many | TRBV12-3/TRBV12-4 | - | TGTGCCAGCAGTACCACGACTAGTCCCCACGAGCAGTACTTC | CASSTTTSPHEQYF
TRBJ2-3 | many | TRBV29-1 | - | TGCAGCGTCCTACCGGGAGATACGCAGTATTTT | CSVLPGDTQYF
TRBJ2-3 | many | TRBV5-1 | TRBD2 | TGTGCCAGCAGCTCAACTAGCGGTAGCACAGATACGCAGTATTTT | CASSSTSGSTDTQYF
TRBJ1-4 | - | TRBV19 | - | TGTGCCAGTAGTATGTCTCAGGGGATACAAAAACTGTTTTTT | CASSMSQGIQKLFF
TRBJ1-3 | few | TRBV6-5 | - | TGTGCCAGCAGTTACTCACACAGCTCTGGAAACACCATATATTTT | CASSYSHSSGNTIYF
TRBJ2-5 | many | TRBV24-1 | - | TGTGCCACCAGTGCTGCCCAAGAGACCCAGTACTTC | CATSAAQETQYF
TRBJ1-5 | few | TRBV12-3/TRBV12-4 | TRBD1 | TGTGCCAGCAGTTCCTCCGGGACAGGGTTTAATCAGCCCCAGCATTTT | CASSSSGTGFNQPQHF
TRBJ2-1 | - | TRBV4-1 | - | TGCGCCAGCAGCCAAGAAGGGCTAGCAGACAATGAGCAGTTCTTC | CASSQEGLADNEQFF
TRBJ1-1 | few | TRBV30 | TRBD1 | TGTGCCTGGAGTGACCTCAGGGGGCTTAGGAGAACTGAAGCTTTCTTT | CAWSDLRGLRRTEAFF
TRBJ2-7 | few | TRBV20-1 | - | TGCAGTGCTAACAGGGTTTCCTACGAGCAGTACTTC | CSANRVSYEQYF
TRBJ1-5 | - | TRBV5-1 | - | TGCGCCAGCAGCAGAGGTCAGGGAGAGCAGCCCCAGCATTTT | CASSRGQGEQPQHF
TRBJ2-1 | few | TRBV29-1 | - | TGCAGCGTTGATCTGGCCAATGAGCAGTTCTTC | CSVDLANEQFF
TRBJ2-6 | - | TRBV1 | - | TGCACCAGCAGCCAAGATGGTGGACTGAGCTCTGGGGCCAACGTCCTGACTTTC | CTSSQDGGLSSGANVLTF
TRBJ2-7 | once | TRBV28 | - | TGTGCCAGCAGCCTCTTTCAGGGGAACGTCGACGAGCAGTACTTC | CASSLFQGNVDEQYF
TRBJ1-4 | few | TRBV3-1 | - | TGTGCCAGCAGCCAAATTGAAGAAAAACTGTTTTTT | CASSQIEEKLFF
TRBJ2-3 | few | TRBV3-1 | TRBD2 | TGTGCCAGCAGCCAAGGAGAGCGGGAGTCGACAGATACGCAGTATTTT | CASSQGERESTDTQYF
TRBJ1-1 | - | TRBV5-1 | TRBD1 | TGCGCCAGCAGCTTGGGGGAGGGGGCGCGGACTGAAGCTTTCTTT | CASSLGEGARTEAFF
TRBJ2-7 | few | TRBV14 | - | TGTGCCAGCAGCCAACCGGGGCTGGCCAACGAGCAGTACTTC | CASSQPGLANEQYF
TRBJ2-1 | many | TRBV4-1 | - | TGCGCCAGCAGCCACGAGGGCCAAACCCTCTACAATGAGCAGTTCTTC | CASSHEGQTLYNEQFF
TRBJ2-7 | many | TRBV4-3 | - | TGCGCCAGCAGCCAGGATAGTGGTCTCTACGAGCAGTACTTC | CASSQDSGLYEQYF
TRBJ2-1 | few | TRBV10-3 | TRBD2 | TGTGCCATCAGTGTTAGCGGGGGGTCCTACAATGAGCAGTTCTTC | CAISVSGGSYNEQFF
TRBJ2-5 | - | TRBV5-1 | TRBD1 | TGCGCCAGCAGCTTGGCGGCAGGGGGCGAAGGGGAGACCCAGTACTTC | CASSLAAGGEGETQYF